The rows below give T cell receptor beta chains drawn from one sample of a study of graft-versus-host responses after intestinal transplantation. Here immunoSEQ multiplex PCR was the method, and the copy in TCRdb shows in-frame clones only, minus some. The sample records tens of thousands of clones, 91% being singletons. Their target antigens are unknown. The input for sequencing was unstimulated CD8+ T cells sorted from spleen or lymph node cells, taken before intestinal transplant. These receptors all come from a human donor who received an intestinal transplant. The CDR3 runs from the conserved cysteine through the conserved F or W. Each record gives: J gene, clone size, V gene, D gene, CDR3 DNA, CDR3 protein. The D gene is left open where the match is weak. Clone size is given for some rows only: seen once, a few or many times, or a class if the clone is expanded.

TRBJ2-7 | . | TRBV28 | TRBD2 | TGTGCCAGCAGCTCCCTTCCGGGGGGGGCAGGCGAGCAGTACTTC | CASSSLPGGAGEQYF
TRBJ1-1 | . | TRBV27 | . | TGTGCCAGCAGTTATGCGGGGCTCGGAAACACTGAAGCTTTCTTT | CASSYAGLGNTEAFF
TRBJ2-3 | . | TRBV18 | . | TGTGCCAGCTCACCTGGAGGGACAGCTAGCACAGATACGCAGTATTTT | CASSPGGTASTDTQYF
TRBJ1-3 | . | TRBV14 | TRBD1 | TGTGCCAGCAGCCAAGATCGGGACAGGGACTCTGGAAACACCATATATTTT | CASSQDRDRDSGNTIYF
TRBJ2-3 | . | TRBV4-1 | . | TGCGCCAGCAGCCACCGGGGAGTTAGCACAGATACGCAGTATTTT | CASSHRGVSTDTQYF
TRBJ1-4 | few | TRBV6-5 | . | TGTGCCAGCAGTTTCGCCGAAGAGTCAAAACTGTTTTTT | CASSFAEESKLFF
TRBJ1-4 | once | TRBV6-1 | TRBD1 | TGTGCCAGCAGTGACCGGAAGGGACAGGCGGTGTTTTTT | CASSDRKGQAVFF
TRBJ1-5 | . | TRBV15 | TRBD1 | TGTGCCACCAGCGGGGGACAGAATGGTCAGCCCCAGCATTTT | CATSGGQNGQPQHF
TRBJ1-1 | . | TRBV15 | TRBD1 | TGTGCCACCAGCCGCTTCGGACAGGCGAACACTGAAGCTTTCTTT | CATSRFGQANTEAFF
TRBJ2-7 | . | TRBV7-9 | . | TGTGCCAGCAGCTTAGGGGGGCCCGACGAGCAGTACTTC | CASSLGGPDEQYF
TRBJ2-7 | . | TRBV7-2 | . | TGTGCCAGCAGCCGGACTACTCTGTACGAGCAGTACTTC | CASSRTTLYEQYF
TRBJ1-3 | few | TRBV5-4 | TRBD1 | TGTGCCAGCAGCGAACAGGGGGCGGCTGGAAACACCATATATTTT | CASSEQGAAGNTIYF
TRBJ2-7 | . | TRBV5-1 | TRBD1 | TGCGCCAGCAGCACGGTGCCAGGACAGGGGGGCTACGAGCAGTACTTC | CASSTVPGQGGYEQYF